This is a list of T cell receptor beta chains from one sample in a study of radiation and T cells in renal cell carcinoma. Clones were sequenced by immunoSEQ multiplex PCR, and TCRdb holds only the in-frame ones, with some missing. In the table there are roughly 75,000 clones, 82% of which are singletons. The sample here was blood, taken from a patient whose treatment included radiotherapy and nephrectomy. The receptors were sampled from a man in his 60s with renal cell carcinoma. The CDR3 runs from the conserved cysteine through the conserved F or W. A D gene is named only where the DNA matches it firmly.

v_gene	d_gene	j_gene	CDR3aa	CDR3nt
TRBV28	NA	TRBJ1-2	CASFLQGRGYTF	TGTGCCAGTTTCTTACAGGGTAGGGGCTACACCTTC
TRBV29-1	NA	TRBJ2-7	CSGAEGNSEQYF	TGCAGCGGTGCGGAGGGGAACAGTGAGCAGTACTTC
TRBV12-5	TRBD1	TRBJ2-5	CASGTGTAQETQYF	TGTGCTAGTGGCACGGGGACAGCCCAAGAGACCCAGTACTTC
TRBV10-3	NA	TRBJ1-2	CAIAEDKERYGYTF	TGTGCCATCGCCGAGGATAAGGAAAGGTATGGCTACACCTTC
TRBV6-1	NA	TRBJ2-5	CASTATRVGQETQYF	TGTGCCAGCACGGCGACTCGAGTGGGACAAGAGACCCAGTACTTC
TRBV25-1	NA	TRBJ2-5	CASSERGFTQETQYF	TGTGCCAGCAGTGAAAGGGGCTTTACCCAAGAGACCCAGTACTTC
TRBV7-2	TRBD1	TRBJ1-4	CASSADRGSLTATNEKLFF	TGTGCCAGCAGCGCCGACAGGGGGTCGCTGACTGCAACTAATGAAAAACTGTTTTTT
TRBV6-1	NA	TRBJ1-2	CASSDQGYGYTF	TGTGCCAGCAGTGATCAGGGCTATGGCTACACCTTC
TRBV5-1	NA	TRBJ2-5	CASSFPQWETQYF	TGCGCCAGCAGCTTCCCCCAGTGGGAGACCCAGTACTTC
TRBV5-6	NA	TRBJ2-7	CASSGTSSRLNF	TGTGCCAGCAGCGGAACTAGCTCCCGCCTCAACTTC